These T cell receptor beta chains were read from a single sample in a study of control samples from healthy donors and cancer patients. The repertoire was sequenced with immunoSEQ multiplex PCR; TCRdb's copy has only in-frame clones and lacks some. The sample has roughly 130,000 clones, approximately 90% seen once. Source material: blood. The receptors originated from a man aged 18 to 30 in good health. CDR3s include the opening cysteine and the closing phenylalanine or tryptophan. Each record gives: D gene, V gene, clone size, J gene, CDR3 protein, CDR3 DNA. The D gene is left open where the match is weak. Not all rows give a size; the values are once, few, many and, for expanded clones, a class.

-	TRBV10-3	-	TRBJ2-1	CAISDMARGYNEQFF	TGTGCCATCAGTGATATGGCGAGAGGGTACAATGAGCAGTTCTTC
-	TRBV30	few	TRBJ2-3	CAWSPGPTSTDTQYF	TGTGCCTGGAGTCCCGGACCCACTAGCACAGATACGCAGTATTTT
TRBD1	TRBV11-2	-	TRBJ2-1	CASSLTGASYNEQFF	TGTGCCAGCAGCCTGACAGGGGCCTCCTACAATGAGCAGTTCTTC
TRBD1	TRBV29-1	-	TRBJ1-5	CSVKAGQGGNQPQHF	TGCAGCGTCAAGGCCGGACAGGGGGGGAATCAGCCCCAGCATTTT
-	TRBV7-3	-	TRBJ2-1	CASSLTPGEQFF	TGTGCCAGCAGCTTAACTCCGGGTGAGCAGTTCTTC
-	TRBV19	-	TRBJ1-4	CASSHHPMAVFF	TGTGCCAGTAGCCACCATCCCATGGCCGTGTTTTTT
TRBD2	TRBV7-3	-	TRBJ2-7	CASSPLAGGYEQYF	TGTGCCAGCAGCCCGCTAGCGGGGGGTTACGAGCAGTACTTC
-	TRBV25-1	-	TRBJ2-2	CASSDATGMVTGELFF	TGTGCCAGCAGCGACGCCACAGGGATGGTCACCGGGGAGCTGTTTTTT
-	TRBV6-4	-	TRBJ2-3	CASSAQLGTDTQYF	TGTGCCAGCAGTGCCCAACTAGGCACAGATACGCAGTATTTT
-	TRBV12-3/TRBV12-4	-	TRBJ1-1	CASSSDRTEAFF	TGTGCCAGCAGTTCGGACCGGACTGAAGCTTTCTTT
TRBD1	TRBV29-1	few	TRBJ1-1	CSVQTGEGTEAFF	TGCAGCGTCCAGACAGGGGAAGGGACTGAAGCTTTCTTT
TRBD1	TRBV6-5	once	TRBJ2-7	CASSYGTGDTYEQYF	TGTGCCAGCAGTTACGGGACAGGGGATACCTACGAGCAGTACTTC
-	TRBV11-2	-	TRBJ1-6	CASSLDRGSNSPLHF	TGTGCCAGCAGCTTAGACAGGGGATCCAATTCACCCCTCCACTTT
-	TRBV6-5	-	TRBJ1-2	CASSYSRSRASSYTF	TGTGCCAGCAGTTACTCGAGGTCACGAGCCTCGAGCTACACCTTC
-	TRBV20-1	few	TRBJ2-5	CSARDGETQYF	TGCAGTGCTAGAGATGGAGAGACCCAGTACTTC
-	TRBV7-9	once	TRBJ2-5	CASSPPGTQETQYF	TGTGCCAGCAGCCCGCCGGGGACCCAAGAGACCCAGTACTTC
TRBD1	TRBV7-3	-	TRBJ1-1	CASSPGQGNTEAFF	TGTGCCAGCAGCCCGGGACAGGGGAACACTGAAGCTTTCTTT
-	TRBV30	once	TRBJ2-2	CAWMDIPGELFF	TGTGCCTGGATGGACATTCCCGGGGAGCTGTTTTTT
-	TRBV10-3	-	TRBJ1-4	CAISDKGVDEKLFF	TGTGCCATCAGTGACAAGGGGGTTGATGAAAAACTGTTTTTT
TRBD1	TRBV19	-	TRBJ1-5	CASSIAGQGGQPQHF	TGTGCCAGTAGTATTGCGGGACAGGGAGGCCAGCCCCAGCATTTT
-	TRBV19	once	TRBJ1-6	CASSILREPPLHF	TGTGCCAGTAGTATCCTCAGGGAACCACCCCTCCACTTT
TRBD2	TRBV6-5	-	TRBJ2-6	CASSWEGLSGANVLTF	TGTGCCAGCAGTTGGGAGGGTCTCTCTGGGGCCAACGTCCTGACTTTC
-	TRBV11-2	-	TRBJ1-2	CASSLEPSTNYGYTF	TGTGCCAGCAGCTTAGAACCCAGTACTAACTATGGCTACACCTTC
-	TRBV14	-	TRBJ2-1	CASSQRGLGRGEQFF	TGTGCCAGCAGCCAACGAGGACTGGGCCGGGGTGAGCAGTTCTTC